Listed below are T cell receptor beta chains from one sample, sequenced in a study of blood T cell repertoires in COVID-19. Method: immunoSEQ multiplex PCR; TCRdb's copy keeps in-frame clones and lacks some. This table has approximately 350,000 clones, 85% to 90% appearing once. What was sequenced was PBMCs or T cells enriched from blood (not recorded which). These receptors were obtained from a man between 18 and 29 years old who had recovered from COVID-19. The conserved cysteine and the conserved F or W are not part of the CDR3 here.

V gene | CDR3 protein
TRBV15 | ATSRVSGEYTGELF
TRBV7-2 | ASSSTGQSSGNTIY
TRBV27 | ASSLYQDHYEQY
TRBV5-3 | ARSALDRKTEAF
TRBV10-3 | AISLYRDAIY
TRBV7-9 | ASSSPRAPNEQF
TRBV4-1 | ASSQDSSGVVKNIQY
TRBV19 | ASSYSGSGTDTQY
TRBV12-3/TRBV12-4 | ASSSTSYEQY
TRBV5-1 | ASSLTSGGSNEQY